Described below is a single T cell receptor (beta chain) sequence and its context. The sample belongs to a study of blood T cell repertoires in COVID-19. At the level of the study: Samples taken during acute and convalescent COVID-19 were collected in the United States, Italy and Spain. Nucleic acid was either cDNA or gDNA, and it came from T cells, B-cell-depleted T cells, or PBMCs.

With 5 bases removed from V and 0 bases from J, the gap between germline ends came to 14 bases. CDR1 and CDR2 from the germline V gene are MNHEY and SMNVEV (reference sequence). The CDR3 runs 16 residues. Authors' analysis steps: Amplification of reference gene primers was used by the study to estimate nucleated cell counts. Profiling relied on immunoSEQ multiplex PCR, and the TCRdb table lists in-frame clones only, not all of them. The DNA was the basis for D and trimming; V, J and clone size are from that table. The data show 300,000 or so clones, around nine tenths seen once. This TCR derives from a man in his fifties with active or convalescent COVID-19. V is TRBV27 and J is TRBJ2-1; D is perhaps TRBD1 (5 bases). Sequencing used peripheral blood. CDR3 nucleotides: TGTGCCAGCAGTATACGACAGTTAGGCTCCTACAATGAGCAGTTCTTC. This gives the protein CASSIRQLGSYNEQFF.